This entry lists 5 T cell receptor beta chains sequenced from one sample in a study of OX40 agonist ivuxolimab in advanced cancers. TCRdb's table, derived via immunoSEQ multiplex PCR, lists solely in-frame clones and lacks some. This sample carries roughly 54,000 clones, roughly 81% of them seen once, and the ten largest clones take 1% to 1.5%. Sequencing used CD4+ or CD8+ T cells sorted from blood, obtained in a trial of the OX40 agonist ivuxolimab. Receptors were obtained from an adult with an advanced solid tumor such as melanoma, head and neck, liver or kidney cancer.

The gene calls are TRBV30 and TRBJ1-5; D not resolved. From germline, CDR1 is GTSNPN and CDR2 SVGIG (reference sequence). The CDR3 spans 12 residues. V was pared by 4 bases and J by 9 bases, with 13 bases between. This chain's CDR3 is CAWKSGSGPQHF. For the CDR3, the DNA is TGTGCCTGGAAATCGGGTTCGGGGCCCCAGCATTTT.

The V and J genes are TRBV7-8 and TRBJ2-7; TRBD1 or TRBD2 may be the D gene (5 bases each). Trimming removed 5 bases from V and 5 bases from J, with 13 bases in between. The CDR3 is 13 residues long. Germline V gene data show CDR1 as SGHVS and CDR2 as FQNEAQ. CDR3 sequence reads: CASSRERGHEQYF. The CDR3 DNA sequence: TGTGCCAGCAGCCGGGAAAGGGGCCACGAGCAGTACTTC. Full variable domain (remainder filled in from reference TRBV7-8 and TRBJ2-7): GAGVSQSPRYKVAKRGQDVALRCDPISGHVSLFWYQQALGQGPEFLTYFQNEAQLDKSGLPSDRFFAERPEGSVSTLKIQRTQQEDSAVYLCASSRERGHEQYFGPGTRLTVT.

The V gene is TRBV2, the J gene TRBJ1-5; 9 positions match TRBD1. The CDR3 covers 15 residues. Germline V lookup: CDR1 SNHLY, CDR2 FYNNEI. The V segment lost 6 bases and the J segment 1 base; nucleotides outside the gene matches: 4. The CDR3: CASRPQGASNQPQHF. The CDR3 bases are TGTGCCAGCAGGCCACAGGGGGCCAGCAATCAGCCCCAGCATTTT.

The rearrangement joins TRBV5-5 to TRBJ2-2; D might be TRBD1 or TRBD2, each matching 7 bases. In germline, CDR1 is SGHKS, CDR2 YYEKEE (reference sequence). The CDR3 totals 15 residues. Trimming shortened V by 4 bases and J by 7 bases, and 17 bases separated the two germline ends. The CDR3 loop is CASSVSTGEGGELFF. The CDR3 DNA reads TGTGCCAGCAGCGTGTCAACAGGGGAGGGCGGGGAGCTGTTTTTT.

The chain recombines TRBV5-6 with TRBJ2-3, with TRBD2 identical over 12 bases. The junction had 5 bases not matched to a gene; V was cut back by 1 base and J by 2 bases. Germline lookup yields CDR1 SGHDT and CDR2 YYEEEE. The CDR3 is made up of 17 amino acids. The CDR3 DNA sequence: TGTGCCAGCAGCTTGAGACGGACTAGCGGGACCACAGATACGCAGTATTTT. It yields the protein CASSLRRTSGTTDTQYF.